The 21 T cell receptor beta chains reported below all come from one sample, sequenced in a study of blood T cell repertoires in COVID-19. The protocol was immunoSEQ multiplex PCR, while the TCRdb copy is restricted to in-frame clones and leaves out a portion. Of 350,000 to 450,000 clones in the sample, around nine tenths are singletons; the top ten hold less than 2%. The sample taken for sequencing was peripheral blood. Receptors originate from a woman aged 40-49 years with COVID-19, enrolled during active disease.

The J gene is TRBJ1-5, the V gene TRBV6-4; D not certain. V was clipped by 5 bases and J by 6 bases, with 11 bases between them. CDR1 and CDR2 from the germline V gene are MRHNA and SNTAGT. The CDR3 length is 13 residues. DNA of the CDR3: TGTGCCAGCAGTCCGGGTTTTGGTCAGCCCCAGCATTTT. Residues: CASSPGFGQPQHF.

This clone was counted once. This CDR3 is also generated by other DNA sequences in the sample. J is TRBJ1-1 and V is TRBV5-1; D possibly corresponds to TRBD1 (6 bases). The germline V gene encodes CDR1 SGHRS and CDR2 YFSETQ. The ends were cut back, 2 bases at V and 1 base at J, with 9 bases in the middle. This CDR3 region has 14 residues. The CDR3 coding sequence is TGCGCCAGCAGCTTTATAGGGGGGAACACTGAAGCTTTCTTT. It translates to CASSFIGGNTEAFF.

The chain carries TRBV5-6 and TRBJ1-1; 7 bases fit TRBD1. The CDR3 has 17 amino acids. The V segment lost 4 bases and the J segment 4 bases; nucleotides outside the gene matches: 16. CDR1 SGHDT and CDR2 YYEEEE come from the germline V gene. The CDR3 bases are TGTGCCAGCAGCCCGGGGCAGGGGGGCTACTTGGCCACTGAAGCTTTCTTT. This sequence encodes CASSPGQGGYLATEAFF.

The chain is built from TRBV5-1 and TRBJ2-2, with 12 positions matching TRBD2. The V segment lost 7 bases and the J segment 7 bases; nucleotides outside the gene matches: 11. The germline V gene has CDR1 SGHRS and CDR2 YFSETQ. The CDR3 has 16 amino acids. CDR3 DNA: TGCGCCAGCGCCCTAACTAGCGGGGGGCCAGGCGGGGAGCTGTTTTTT. Protein sequence: CASALTSGGPGGELFF. The full variable domain, its missing parts supplied by reference TRBV5-1 and TRBJ2-2, is KAGVTQTPRYLIKTRGQQVTLSCSPISGHRSVSWYQQTPGQGLQFLFEYFSETQRNKGNFPGRFSGRQFSNSRSEMNVSTLELGDSALYLCASALTSGGPGGELFFGEGSRLTVL.

The chain employs TRBV2 and TRBJ1-5; maybe TRBD1 (5 bases). V shed 1 base and J shed 6 bases, with 13 bases lying between them. CDR3 size: 15 residues. The germline V gene has CDR1 SNHLY and CDR2 FYNNEI. The CDR3 coding sequence is TGTGCCAGCAGTGAAGAGACAGTCGCTGCTCAGCCCCAGCATTTT. Residues: CASSEETVAAQPQHF.

The genes are TRBV9 and TRBJ2-2, with D possibly TRBD1 on 5 matching bases. V lost 0 bases and J 3 bases, leaving 9 bases between the germline ends. The germline gives CDR1 SGDLS, CDR2 YYNGEE. This CDR3 region has 15 residues. CDR3 sequence reads: CASSVGEGDTGELFF. CDR3 nucleotides: TGTGCCAGCAGCGTAGGGGAAGGGGACACCGGGGAGCTGTTTTTT.

The chain couples TRBV11-2 to TRBJ1-1; 7 nucleotides match TRBD1. J lost 8 bases, V lost 7 bases, and 4 bases had no gene match. The germline V gene has CDR1 SGHAT and CDR2 FQNNGV. This CDR3 has 11 amino acids. CDR3 loop: CASTRTGEAFF. In DNA, the CDR3 is TGTGCCAGCACTAGGACAGGAGAAGCTTTCTTT.

This rearrangement joins TRBV28 to TRBJ1-3; D is possibly TRBD1 (5 bases). The CDR3 runs to 14 residues. Germline CDR1 and CDR2: MDHEN and SYDVKM. V was clipped by 6 bases and J by 2 bases, with 11 bases between them. CDR3 in DNA: TGTGCCAGCAGCACAGGTATTACTGGAAACACCATATATTTT. It yields the protein CASSTGITGNTIYF.

The chain recombines TRBV7-8 with TRBJ2-5, with 10 positions matching TRBD1. V lost 4 bases and J lost 3; bases outside the gene matches: 8. This CDR3 is 16 amino acids long. Germline V gene data show CDR1 as SGHVS and CDR2 as FQNEAQ. CDR3 in amino acids: CASSSTLGTGEETQYF. CDR3 nucleotide sequence: TGTGCCAGCAGCTCGACCTTAGGGACAGGGGAAGAGACCCAGTACTTC.

The table lists this clone with a count of one. A much larger clone lies one base from this, so it may be a read error. The rearrangement joins TRBV3-1 (or the pseudogene TRBV3-2) to TRBJ2-7; D gene ambiguous. This CDR3 is built from 11 residues. The ends were cut back, 5 bases at V and 2 bases at J, with 4 bases in the middle. Germline lookup yields CDR1 LGHDT and CDR2 YNNKEL (reference sequence). CDR3 region: CASSSTYEQYF. The CDR3 DNA is TGTGCCAGCAGCTCCACCTACGAGCAGTACTTC.

The chain combines TRBV28 with TRBJ1-1; no firm D call. V dropped 6 bases and J dropped 1 base, with 6 bases sitting between them. CDR3 size: 12 residues. Germline values: CDR1 MDHEN, CDR2 SYDVKM. CDR3 residues: CASRSSNTEAFF. CDR3 nucleotides: TGTGCCAGCAGATCGTCGAACACTGAAGCTTTCTTT.

This CDR3 reads CASSWTSGRLDTQYF. The CDR3, as DNA: TGTGCCAGCAGCTGGACTAGCGGGAGATTGGATACGCAGTATTTT. This chain uses TRBV28 with TRBJ2-3; 13 bases fit TRBD2. The V segment lost 6 bases and the J segment 6 bases; nucleotides outside the gene matches: 6. The CDR3 totals 15 residues. Germline values: CDR1 MDHEN, CDR2 SYDVKM.

The chain couples TRBV19 to TRBJ2-7; TRBD2 is a possible D gene (6 bases). The CDR3 has 14 residues. Trimming took 6 bases from V and 3 from J, leaving 15 bases between them. Looked up from germline, CDR1 is LNHDA and CDR2 is SQIVND (reference sequence). CDR3 in DNA: TGTGCCAGTAGGGGGGGAGTACTGGGCTACGAGCAGTACTTC. It encodes CASRGGVLGYEQYF.

J is TRBJ2-1 and V is TRBV7-9, with 9 nucleotides matching TRBD1. The germline CDR1 and CDR2 sequences are SEHNR and FQNEAQ (reference sequence). This CDR3 is built from 15 residues. Trimming removed 5 bases from V and 4 bases from J; junction bases left unmatched: 6. CDR3 in amino acids: CASSRWGQGYNEQFF. Written as DNA, the CDR3 is TGTGCCAGCAGCCGGTGGGGACAGGGTTACAATGAGCAGTTCTTC. Full variable domain (remainder filled in from reference TRBV7-9 and TRBJ2-1): DTGVSQNPRHKITKRGQNVTFRCDPISEHNRLYWYRQTLGQGPEFLTYFQNEAQLEKSRLLSDRFSAERPKGSFSTLEIQRTEQGDSAMYLCASSRWGQGYNEQFFGPGTRLTVL.

J is TRBJ2-5 and V is TRBV28; 7 bases are shared with TRBD2. V lost 4 bases to trimming and J lost 9 bases; unmatched junction nucleotides: 11. CDR3 length: 14 residues. CDR1 and CDR2 from the germline V gene are MDHEN and SYDVKM. DNA of the CDR3: TGTGCCAGCAGTTCCTCAGGGCCCGCGGGGGCCCAGTACTTC. It codes for CASSSSGPAGAQYF.

The V call is TRBV27, the J call TRBJ1-2; tentative D call: TRBD1 (6 bases). The CDR3 sequence is 16 residues long. V lost 1 base to trimming and J lost 2 bases, with 14 bases between them. Germline CDR1 and CDR2: MNHEY and SMNVEV (reference sequence). CDR3 protein: CASSLWGPQGNYGYTF. The CDR3 DNA reads TGTGCCAGCAGTTTATGGGGACCTCAGGGGAACTATGGCTACACCTTC.

This clone was observed a handful of times. The CDR3 region is CASSLASGYGYTF. The CDR3 DNA reads as TGTGCCAGCAGTTTGGCGTCGGGGTATGGCTACACCTTC. The chain links TRBV28 to TRBJ1-2; D not resolved. This CDR3 contains 13 residues. V lost 3 bases and J lost 5, with 10 bases in between. From germline, CDR1 is MDHEN and CDR2 SYDVKM.

Only a few counts were recorded for this clone. The V and J genes are TRBV7-9 and TRBJ2-5; the match to TRBD1 covers 7 bases. V was pared by 1 base and J by 7 bases, with 9 bases of the junction left unmatched. This CDR3 spans 15 amino acids. The germline gives CDR1 SEHNR, CDR2 FQNEAQ (reference sequence). In nucleotides, the CDR3 is TGTGCCAGCAGCTTAGAACCGGGACAGAGAGTGACCCAGTACTTC. As protein: CASSLEPGQRVTQYF.

In DNA form, the CDR3 reads TGCAGTGCTAGTGGAGGTTCTCAGCCCCAGCATTTT. It yields the protein CSASGGSQPQHF. The chain uses TRBV20-1 and TRBJ1-5; no clear D gene. There are 12 residues in the CDR3. The V gene's germline CDR1 is DFQATT and CDR2 SNEGSKA (reference sequence). V was clipped by 3 bases and J by 6 bases, with 9 bases between them.

The table lists this clone with a count of one. The chain couples TRBV28 to TRBJ1-1, with TRBD1 matching over 7 bases. This CDR3 has 11 residues. V gave up 4 bases and J gave up 11 bases; unmatched junction bases: 4. Germline V gene lookup returns CDR1 MDHEN and CDR2 SYDVKM. CDR3 DNA: TGTGCCAGCAGTTCCAGGGGGAAGGCTTTCTTT. Its protein is CASSSRGKAFF.

V gene TRBV6-6 combines with J gene TRBJ2-1; 7 nucleotides match TRBD2. The CDR3 is 16 residues long. The junction had 7 bases not matched to a gene; V was cut back by 2 bases and J by 3 bases. Germline V CDR1 and CDR2: MNHNY, SVGAGI (reference sequence). This CDR3 is CASSYPVGDYYNEQFF. The CDR3, as DNA: TGTGCCAGCAGTTACCCGGTGGGGGACTACTACAATGAGCAGTTCTTC.